Listed here are 25 T cell receptor beta chains from one sample, sequenced in a study of control samples from healthy donors and cancer patients. The assay was immunoSEQ multiplex PCR, and TCRdb's table has in-frame clones only and misses some. The table records 150,000 or so clones, 80% to 95% of them present only once. The sample comprised blood. The receptors stem from a man aged 18 to 29 in good health.

CDR3 nucleotides: TGTGCCAGTAGTATTTGGACAGACTATGGCTACACCTTC. It yields the protein CASSIWTDYGYTF. J is TRBJ1-2 and V is TRBV19, with D perhaps matching TRBD1 (6 bases). The V end lost 3 bases, the J end lost 3 bases, and 8 bases lay between the germline ends. The CDR3 totals 13 residues. The germline CDR1 and CDR2 sequences are LNHDA and SQIVND (reference sequence).

This clone turned up a few times. The chain recombines TRBV5-4 with TRBJ2-3, with D tentatively TRBD1 or TRBD2 (6 bases each). Trimming pared 9 bases from V and 6 bases from J, leaving 17 bases between. This CDR3 contains 13 residues. The germline V gene has CDR1 SGHNT and CDR2 YYREEE (reference sequence). CDR3 coding DNA: TGTGCCACCCGCATGGGGGGCAAGGATACGCAGTATTTT. Protein product: CATRMGGKDTQYF.

This clone is medium-sized in the sample. The sample holds other DNA sequences that translate to the same CDR3. The CDR3 DNA reads as TGCGCCAGCAGCTTGGGGACAGGGGGGTTGTACACTGAAGCTTTCTTT. Its protein product is CASSLGTGGLYTEAFF. The V and J genes are TRBV5-1 and TRBJ1-1; TRBD1 matches at 10 bases. V dropped 0 bases and J dropped 3; count of bases not matched to a gene: 5. This CDR3 has 16 amino acids. Germline V gives CDR1 SGHRS, CDR2 YFSETQ.

The chain links TRBV6-5 to TRBJ1-5; maybe TRBD1 (5 bases). Germline V lookup: CDR1 MNHEY, CDR2 SVGAGI. The V end lost 2 bases, the J end lost 6 bases, and 11 bases lay between the germline ends. CDR3 length: 14 amino acids. In DNA form, the CDR3 reads TGTGCCAGCAGTTACGGGGCGGGTGGTCAGCCCCAGCATTTT. Its protein is CASSYGAGGQPQHF.

The CDR3 region has the DNA TGTGCCAGCAGCCAAACCTACACCGGGGAGCTGTTTTTT. Protein: CASSQTYTGELFF. V is TRBV14 and J is TRBJ2-2; D gene uncertain. Germline V gives CDR1 SGHDN, CDR2 FVKESK. The V end was cut by 2 bases, the J end by 3 bases, with 4 bases between. The CDR3 length is 13 residues.

The DNA for the CDR3 is TGTGCCAGCAGCGTAGGTCGGGGTCTTGGTGGCTACACCTTC. Encoded protein: CASSVGRGLGGYTF. The V and J genes are TRBV9 and TRBJ1-2, with D uncertain. The V end lost 0 bases, the J end lost 7 bases, and 13 bases lay between the germline ends. The CDR3 contains 14 residues. The germline V gene encodes CDR1 SGDLS and CDR2 YYNGEE.

The rearrangement links TRBV25-1 to TRBJ1-6, with a tentative D call TRBD1 (6 bases). CDR1 and CDR2 from the germline V gene are MGHDK and SYGVNS. The germline V and J ends were trimmed by 6 bases and 7 bases, with 16 bases remaining between them. There are 15 residues in the CDR3. In DNA form, the CDR3 reads TGTGCCAGCAGACTTACAGGGTTGGGAAATTCACCCCTCCACTTT. This encodes CASRLTGLGNSPLHF.

The table lists this clone with a count of one. The chain carries TRBV7-2 and TRBJ2-3, with 11 bases matching TRBD2. The length of the CDR3 is 16 residues. Looked up from germline, CDR1 is SGHTA and CDR2 is FQGNSA. Unmatched junction bases numbered 15, after V lost 5 bases and J lost 11 bases. CDR3 sequence reads: CASSPRRTSGLRGQYF. For the CDR3, the DNA is TGTGCCAGCAGCCCTCGCCGGACTAGCGGGCTCCGGGGGCAGTATTTT.

CDR3 protein: CASSEAPYEQYF. The DNA of the CDR3 is TGCGCCAGCAGTGAGGCCCCCTACGAGCAGTACTTC. This sequence joins TRBV10-1 and TRBJ2-7; D not certain. CDR3 length: 12 residues. Trimming took 2 bases from V and 2 from J, leaving 4 bases between them. Germline CDR1 is WNHNN and CDR2 is SYGVQD (reference sequence).

The chain links TRBV6-5 to TRBJ2-7; D unresolved. V was shortened by 6 bases and J by 2 bases, with 8 bases between the two germline ends. Germline CDR1 reads MNHEY; CDR2 reads SVGAGI. There are 12 residues in the CDR3. Here the CDR3 reads CASSGPPYEQYF. The CDR3 DNA reads as TGTGCCAGCAGCGGACCCCCCTACGAGCAGTACTTC.

On this clone: Other DNA sequences from this sample encode an identical CDR3 as well. V usage is TRBV9 and J usage is TRBJ2-5; D remains unclear. The CDR3 sequence is 13 residues long. Trimming shortened V by 0 bases and J by 4 bases, and 7 bases separated the two germline ends. The germline V gene has CDR1 SGDLS and CDR2 YYNGEE. CDR3 bases: TGTGCCAGCAGCGTAGACGGAAGAGAGACCCAGTACTTC. It specifies CASSVDGRETQYF.

This clone was recorded only once. The chain has TRBV5-1 and TRBJ2-7; possibly TRBD2 for D (7 bases). Germline CDR1 is SGHRS and CDR2 is YFSETQ. Trimming stripped 4 bases from V and 6 bases from J, with 20 bases between. The CDR3 extends over 15 amino acids. This chain's CDR3 is CASSPDASGGREQYF. In DNA, the CDR3 is TGCGCCAGCAGCCCGGATGCCTCGGGGGGCCGCGAGCAGTACTTC.

The V gene is TRBV6-5, the J gene TRBJ2-7; D remains ambiguous. Trimming took off 6 bases at V and 5 bases at J, with 14 bases between the two ends. This CDR3 is built from 13 residues. Germline CDR1 is MNHEY and CDR2 is SVGAGI. CDR3 in DNA: TGTGCCAGCAGCGGATCGCGCGGCCACGAGCAGTACTTC. This encodes CASSGSRGHEQYF.

This CDR3 reads CASSLAVTSYGYTF. The CDR3 bases are TGTGCCAGCAGCTTGGCGGTAACTTCCTATGGCTACACCTTC. V and J are TRBV5-6 and TRBJ1-2; D is ambiguous. The V end lost 0 bases, the J end lost 4 bases, and 10 bases lay between the germline ends. The germline V gene has CDR1 SGHDT and CDR2 YYEEEE. The CDR3 runs to 14 residues.

This rearrangement joins TRBV9 to TRBJ1-4; D ambiguous. CDR1 SGDLS and CDR2 YYNGEE come from the germline V gene. CDR3 length equals 14 residues. Trimming stripped 4 bases from V and 8 bases from J, with 15 bases between. In DNA, the CDR3 is TGTGCCAGCAGCTCCGGTGGTTATGTCGAAAAACTGTTTTTT. It encodes CASSSGGYVEKLFF.

J is TRBJ2-4 and V is TRBV10-1, with D perhaps being TRBD1 or TRBD2 (5 bases each). Germline CDR1 WNHNN, CDR2 SYGVQD (reference sequence). This CDR3 is built from 11 residues. DNA for the CDR3: TGCGTGGGGGTTGCCAAAAACATTCAGTACTTC. Amino acids: CVGVAKNIQYF.

The J gene is TRBJ1-1, the V gene TRBV10-3; 9 bases match TRBD1. The CDR3 length is 16 residues. The junction had 13 bases not matched to a gene; V was cut back by 3 bases and J by 8 bases. CDR1 and CDR2 (germline): ENHRY, SYGVKD. The CDR3 loop is CAISDGPQGALPEAFF. The DNA for the CDR3 is TGTGCCATCAGTGACGGTCCACAGGGGGCGCTTCCCGAAGCTTTCTTT.

This clone was counted once. DNA of the CDR3: TGTGCCAGCAGCTTGGTGCATCCATATAGCAATCAGCCCCAGCATTTT. The encoded protein is CASSLVHPYSNQPQHF. This sequence joins TRBV5-4 and TRBJ1-5; D unresolved. With 0 bases removed from V and 0 bases from J, the gap between germline ends came to 10 bases. Germline CDR1 SGHNT, CDR2 YYREEE (reference sequence). The CDR3 runs 16 residues.

The V call is TRBV6-1, the J call TRBJ1-2, with no clear D. This CDR3 region has 15 residues. From germline, CDR1 is MNHNS and CDR2 SASEGT. The V and J ends lost 1 base and 4 bases respectively, with 13 bases between them. In nucleotides, the CDR3 is TGTGCCAGCAGTGAAGGGCGGATTAGGAGCTATGGCTACACCTTC. Translated: CASSEGRIRSYGYTF.

This clone was detected once. The chain carries TRBV5-4 and TRBJ1-6, with D possibly being TRBD1 (5 bases). CDR3 length equals 14 residues. Germline V lookup: CDR1 SGHNT, CDR2 YYREEE (reference sequence). V shed 5 bases and J shed 8 bases, with 14 bases lying between them. The CDR3 reads CASSSFGGDSPLHF. CDR3 bases: TGTGCCAGCAGTAGCTTTGGGGGGGATTCACCCCTCCACTTT.

The chain recombines TRBV10-3 with TRBJ2-7, with TRBD1 identical over 7 bases. The germline V gene encodes CDR1 ENHRY and CDR2 SYGVKD. The V and J ends lost 6 bases and 12 bases, in that order; junction bases with no gene match: 5. The CDR3 runs 10 residues. CDR3 region: CAIRLGQSYF. CDR3 sequence (DNA): TGTGCCATCAGATTGGGACAGTCGTACTTC.

The genes are TRBV7-2 and TRBJ2-3; unclear D gene. Germline assignment: CDR1 SGHTA and CDR2 FQGNSA. Between the trimmed V and J ends, which lost 5 bases and 5 bases, there was a span of 8 bases. This CDR3 spans 12 amino acids. The CDR3 region is CASSQDLDTQYF. The CDR3 DNA follows: TGTGCCAGCAGCCAGGATCTAGATACGCAGTATTTT.

A note on this clone: This same CDR3 is encoded by further DNA sequences in the sample. V gene TRBV29-1 combines with J gene TRBJ2-1, with 8 bases identical to TRBD2. Trimming took 7 bases from V and 3 from J; bases not matched to a gene: 5. This CDR3 spans 13 amino acids. Germline V gives CDR1 SQVTM, CDR2 ANQGSEA. CDR3 protein: CSAGGRDYNEQFF. As DNA, the CDR3 is TGCAGCGCGGGGGGGCGGGACTACAATGAGCAGTTCTTC.

V gene TRBV18 combines with J gene TRBJ2-3; D call uncertain. The germline V gene has CDR1 KGHSH and CDR2 LQKENI. The CDR3 contains 15 residues. V lost 3 bases and J 0 bases, leaving 10 bases between the germline ends. The CDR3 DNA follows: TGTGCCAGCTCACCGTCACAGACTAGCACAGATACGCAGTATTTT. This encodes CASSPSQTSTDTQYF.

The chain uses TRBV29-1 and TRBJ1-2; D gene ambiguous. V lost 5 bases and J lost 0, with 16 bases in between. The germline gives CDR1 SQVTM, CDR2 ANQGSEA. CDR3 length equals 15 residues. CDR3 DNA: TGCAGCGTTTCATCAGGCTTCAGCACTAACTATGGCTACACCTTC. Encoded protein: CSVSSGFSTNYGYTF.